This T cell receptor (beta chain) was identified in a study of T cells in tumors after PD-1 blockade (dated by TCRdb to between 2018 and 2020). For context, the study as a whole: Prior checkpoint blockade, systemic immunosuppressant use, and recent radiotherapy or other anti-cancer therapy within 4 weeks were grounds for patient exclusion. On average, peripheral blood samples had 113,528 TCR templates (range roughly 24,000-280,000) and some 40,000 unique clonotypes. Clinical response was assessed using RECIST version 1.1. To compare clonotypes in blood versus tumor, bulk TCR sequencing was run on fewer than 12 peripheral blood samples drawn from 5 patients. Using site-matched tumors from BCC or SCC patients sampled before and after anti-PD-1 therapy, the study carried out paired single-cell RNA and TCR sequencing. Ongoing daily vismodegib 150 mg was also given to a subset of patients during anti-PD-1 treatment. Patients were treated with either pembrolizumab 200 mg every 3 weeks or cemiplimab 350 mg every 2 weeks. Results the study describes overall, beyond this receptor: Roughly two fifths of the TCR clonotypes from tumors also showed up in blood, and some novel exhausted tumor clones were present in pre-treatment blood, which suggests peripheral recruitment. Where the novel T cell clones came from was not determined, and possible sources could include lymphoid organs or rare unexpanded clones inside the tumor or in the tumor periphery.

The immunoSEQ platform was used to carry out deep TCRbeta sequencing. The published analysis was carried out like this. For further analysis, only productive rearrangements were exported from the immunoSEQ Analyzer. T cell phenotypes were assigned to bulk TCRbeta clonotypes by matching to single-cell RNA+TCR-seq clones sharing the same TCRbeta sequence. Using bulk TCR sequencing data, clone enrichment in tumor was calculated by dividing a clone's tumor frequency by the same clone's PBMC frequency. GLIPH was used to sort TCRs into specificity groups, which are clusters of distinct TCRs that likely recognize common antigens through shared CDR3 motifs. In TCRdb, the immuneACCESS table is reduced to in-frame sequences with V and J assigned. These tables do not hold every clone; where another copy was compared, an unresolved V gene accounts for under half, and the others remain unexplained. Clone size and the V and J calls come from that table; the DNA yielded D and trimming. The sample contains roughly 60,000 clones, 80% of them found a single time. The ten largest clones represent about an eighth of the sample.

According to the study, the label for this sample's time point signals: before anti-PD-1 therapy. Genomic DNA extracted from tumor biopsies or peripheral blood was used for bulk TCRbeta sequencing, with input ranging from 616 ng to 6,004 ng. Histologically proven advanced or metastatic basal or squamous cell carcinoma was present in all patients, all of whom were poor candidates for surgical resection. Of the 11 patients making up the basal cell carcinoma cohort, roughly 8 underwent bulk tumor TCR sequencing. In this sample, this clone turned up once. What this receptor recognizes is not known. No much larger clonotype is one base removed from it; base qualities were not supplied. Counted from cysteine to phenylalanine, this CDR3 has 12 amino acids. Kept here is only the CDR3 DNA, which spans 36 bases and is read in frame from base 1. V is trimmed back by 4 bases and J by 4 bases, and the junction contains 1 base that no gene match accounts for. The germline V gene (reference sequence) gives CDR1 as SGHNT and CDR2 as YYREEE.

The V and J genes are TRBV5-4 and TRBJ2-7, with 8 bases matching TRBD1. This specimen consisted of PBMCs, obtained before anti-PD-1 treatment. The sequence was collected from a human donor with basal cell carcinoma. This receptor has the CDR3 CASSGQGYEQYF. The nucleotide sequence reads as follows: TGTGCCAGCAGCGGACAGGGATACGAGCAGTACTTC.